This T cell receptor (beta chain) was sequenced during a study of T cells in Graves' hyperthyroidism and ophthalmopathy. It was RNA transcripts that yielded the amplified TCR beta CDR3 regions. An initial round of RT-PCR targeting the TCR CDR3 relied on the HTBI primer set. TCRdb re-derived calls from the multiplex PCR reads in MiXCR, one entry per CDR3 protein. The table lists over 300,000 distinct CDR3 sequences, roughly 13% of them singletons. In this sample, this clonotype turned up many times. J lost 4 bases, V lost 3 bases, and 10 bases had no gene match. The CDR3 is 16 residues long. Germline loops: CDR1 KGHSH, CDR2 LQKENI. Isolation of PBMCs was performed on 9.5 to 10 ml fresh peripheral blood.

This clonotype was obtained from a woman aged 35 to 49 with Graves' ophthalmopathy. The rearrangement joins TRBV18 to TRBJ2-7; 9 positions match TRBD2. The sequenced sample was blood. CDR3 in amino acids: CASSPPLREGLYEQYF. CDR3 coding DNA: TGTGCCAGCTCACCCCCCTTGCGGGAGGGCTTGTACGAGCAGTACTTC.